This T cell receptor beta chain comes out of a study of T cell responses to AZD1222 COVID-19 vaccine. Study outcomes and limitations: Among spike-specific TCRs, nearly half reportedly target unmutated variant regions. Most donors were white British, females outnumbered males, and clonal diversity was possibly underestimated.

The germline CDR1 and CDR2 sequences are SGHNT and YYREEE (reference sequence). V lost 0 bases and J lost 8; bases outside the gene matches: 6. The CDR3 sequence is 15 residues long. Note on this clone: The antigen is unknown.

Repertoires were generated with immunoSEQ multiplex PCR, while TCRdb's copy carries only in-frame clones and drops some. The sample has approximately 89,000 clones, just over 85% seen once. V usage is TRBV5-4 and J usage is TRBJ1-2, with 11 bases identical to TRBD1. This receptor was identified in an adult who received the AZD1222 COVID-19 vaccine. The sequenced sample was peripheral blood, obtained 28 days after the second AZD1222 dose. The CDR3 spells CASSLAGQGAWGYTF. CDR3 DNA: TGTGCCAGCAGCTTGGCCGGACAGGGGGCTTGGGGCTACACCTTC.